These T cell receptor beta chains were read from a single sample in a study of early T cells in non-severe SARS-CoV-2 infection. Via MiXCR, TCRdb re-called the 5' RACE reads, giving one row per CDR3 protein. The sample has roughly 45,000 distinct CDR3 sequences, around 10% seen once. Sequencing input: whole blood. These receptor sequences come from an adult who was a healthcare worker with PCR-confirmed SARS-CoV-2 infection or an uninfected control (not recorded which). CDR3s include the opening cysteine and the closing phenylalanine or tryptophan. Fields, in order: J gene, V gene, CDR3 protein.

TRBJ2-1	TRBV28	CASSLFAGTGSEQFF
TRBJ2-7	TRBV5-1	CASSLAGGHYEQYF
TRBJ2-1	TRBV20-1	CSARGLAGVVNEQFF
TRBJ2-1	TRBV20-1	CSAYRAERGSDEQFF
TRBJ1-4	TRBV20-1	CSARDHNEKLFF
TRBJ2-3	TRBV4-2	CASSQEGRATDTQYF
TRBJ1-6	TRBV4-3	CASARDRHNSPLHF
TRBJ2-2	TRBV11-3	CASSNQLAGANTGELFF
TRBJ1-1	TRBV20-1	CSARDAVGNTEAFF
TRBJ1-3	TRBV4-2	CASSQTTSSGNTIYF
TRBJ2-7	TRBV5-1	CASSLALGYEQYF
TRBJ2-7	TRBV20-1	CSARDFQTQYF
TRBJ2-3	TRBV19	CASSIEGTDTQYF
TRBJ1-6	TRBV4-1	CASSQDRARAVINSPLHF
TRBJ1-5	TRBV6-2/TRBV6-3	CASSYYQDRRSNQPQHF
TRBJ1-2	TRBV21-1	CASSNRDRGFFGYTF
TRBJ2-1	TRBV3-1	CASTSTPLSGRGANEQFF
TRBJ2-7	TRBV20-1	CSARDLGTSFQDEQYF
TRBJ2-1	TRBV13	CASSLLTSGSAYNEQFF
TRBJ2-6	TRBV7-2	CATPLIRDRVFGANVLTF
TRBJ2-3	TRBV20-1	CSARVVAGGPDTQYF
TRBJ2-5	TRBV28	CASSSYPSGSQETQYF
TRBJ1-6	TRBV20-1	CSARDAREPHSNSPLHF
TRBJ2-2	TRBV20-1	CSASNLATGELFF
TRBJ1-1	TRBV3-1	CASSQSGGVLAFF
TRBJ2-1	TRBV29-1	CSVEGRGGLNEQFF
TRBJ2-7	TRBV25-1	CASTGGGALKTPYEQYF
TRBJ2-1	TRBV4-1	CASSHNTGHNEQFF
TRBJ2-1	TRBV4-3	CASSQSTRLAGNNEQFF
TRBJ2-3	TRBV27	CASRSGEGRADTQYF
TRBJ1-2	TRBV7-2	CASSLVESGGVLKDF
TRBJ2-1	TRBV5-5	CASSSGLAGLGNEQFF
TRBJ2-1	TRBV6-1	CASSEPGQRYNEQFF
TRBJ2-7	TRBV14	CASSHGQGRSYEQYF
TRBJ2-7	TRBV14	CASSQGPEGSYEQYF
TRBJ1-3	TRBV3-1	CASSQEFSGTGDNTIYF
TRBJ2-5	TRBV29-1	CSVVSAQETQYF
TRBJ2-7	TRBV12-3/TRBV12-4	CASSFGSLSEQYF
TRBJ1-2	TRBV28	CASSSPPTGYTF
TRBJ2-5	TRBV3-1	CASSQSAVRRETQYF
TRBJ2-7	TRBV21-1	CASSRRSGPYEQYF
TRBJ2-3	TRBV19	CASSPQTATDTQYF
TRBJ1-2	TRBV14	CASSLRGGGTCTF
TRBJ2-7	TRBV27	CASSPRTESYEQYF
TRBJ2-5	TRBV29-1	CSGRPDGGETQYF
TRBJ2-5	TRBV28	CASSYPAAQETQYF
TRBJ2-3	TRBV2	CASSVWSGLTDTQYF
TRBJ1-1	TRBV5-4	CASSARQGRNTEAFF
TRBJ2-1	TRBV6-4	CASSVLAGTGLNEQFF
TRBJ2-5	TRBV29-1	CSVQGTGVGETQYF
TRBJ2-1	TRBV7-2	CASSSPTRREQFF
TRBJ2-7	TRBV4-1	CASSPLDRDEQYF
TRBJ2-3	TRBV11-2	CASSPWTSVGDTQYF
TRBJ1-1	TRBV20-1	CSAPSGTNTEAFF
TRBJ2-1	TRBV10-3	CAISGGLAGGEQFF